These T cell receptor beta chains were read from a single sample in a study of blood T cells in healthy people across ages. TCRdb reprocessed the 5' RACE reads via MiXCR and lists one record per CDR3 protein. Among some 900,000 distinct CDR3 sequences, roughly 43% were seen once, and the ten largest hold roughly 13%. The material sequenced was blood. These receptors were taken from a man younger than 45 in good health. Each CDR3 is given with its conserved first and last residue. Fields, in order: D gene, clone size, V gene, J gene, CDR3 protein, CDR3 DNA. D genes are given only for firm matches. A clone size is listed for some rows: how often the clone was seen (once, few, many), or a class if it is expanded.

TRBD1	.	TRBV5-5	TRBJ2-5	CASSSLSTGAYNEQYF	TGTGCCAGCAGCTCACTATCGACAGGGGCCTACAATGAGCAGTACTTC
TRBD2	.	TRBV9	TRBJ2-5	CASSRMGLAGGVYETQYF	TGTGCCAGCAGCAGGATGGGACTAGCGGGGGGGGTTTATGAGACCCAGTACTTC
.	.	TRBV3-1	TRBJ1-2	CASSPGGARDGYTF	TGTGCCAGCAGCCCTGGAGGGGCGCGGGATGGCTACACCTTC
TRBD1	few	TRBV11-1	TRBJ1-2	CASTKSSGTDYNYGYTF	TGTGCCAGCACCAAATCATCCGGGACAGACTATAACTATGGCTACACCTTC
.	.	TRBV5-1	TRBJ2-7	CASSLAWLEAYEQYF	TGCGCCAGCAGCTTGGCCTGGCTCGAAGCCTACGAGCAGTACTTC
.	few	TRBV29-1	TRBJ2-7	CSVEEAREQYF	TGCAGCGTTGAAGAGGCGAGGGAGCAGTACTTC
.	.	TRBV9	TRBJ2-1	CASSGGSSGNEQFF	TGTGCCAGCAGCGGAGGAAGTAGCGGCAATGAGCAGTTCTTC
.	.	TRBV9	TRBJ2-7	CASSESGEQYF	TGTGCCAGCAGCGAATCAGGCGAGCAGTACTTC
TRBD1	.	TRBV20-1	TRBJ2-7	CSARDLTGTGDEQYF	TGCAGTGCTAGAGACCTAACCGGGACAGGGGACGAGCAGTACTTC
.	once	TRBV7-3	TRBJ2-3	CASRLGGGTDTQYF	TGTGCCAGCAGGTTAGGAGGGGGTACAGATACGCAGTATTTT
.	.	TRBV12-3/TRBV12-4	TRBJ1-5	CASSRSLPGSYQPQHF	TGTGCCAGCAGTCGCTCTCTTCCTGGGAGTTATCAGCCCCAGCATTTT
.	.	TRBV16	TRBJ2-1	CASSQSRVRGETQFF	TGTGCCAGCAGCCAATCGAGAGTCAGGGGAGAGACCCAGTTCTTC
.	.	TRBV4-3	TRBJ2-3	CASSQETWDTQYF	TGCGCCAGCAGCCAAGAGACGTGGGATACGCAGTATTTT
TRBD1	few	TRBV3-1	TRBJ2-7	CASSRLRTGSEQYF	TGTGCCAGCAGCCGCCTACGGACAGGGAGCGAGCAGTACTTC
.	few	TRBV10-2	TRBJ2-5	CASSVASVRETQYF	TGCGCCAGCAGTGTTGCTAGCGTAAGGGAGACCCAGTACTTC
TRBD2	.	TRBV20-1	TRBJ2-1	CSAPRDERGGREQFF	TGCAGTGCCCCCCGGGACGAGCGGGGGGGCCGGGAGCAGTTCTTC
TRBD2	.	TRBV14	TRBJ2-7	CASTPGLAAYEQYF	TGTGCCAGCACACCGGGACTAGCGGCCTACGAGCAGTACTTC
.	.	TRBV20-1	TRBJ2-7	CSARGNAGEQYF	TGCAGTGCTAGAGGGAACGCAGGGGAGCAGTACTTC
TRBD1	few	TRBV6-1	TRBJ2-3	CASRAGQGLTDTQYF	TGTGCCAGCAGAGCGGGACAGGGACTCACAGATACGCAGTATTTT
.	.	TRBV12-3/TRBV12-4	TRBJ1-1	CASTPGGNTEAFF	TGTGCCAGCACCCCCGGCGGGAACACTGAAGCTTTCTTT
.	.	TRBV18	TRBJ1-1	CASSPSDSNTEAFF	TGTGCCAGCTCACCATCGGACTCGAACACTGAAGCTTTCTTT
TRBD2	.	TRBV4-3	TRBJ2-5	CASSQDGGVKTQYF	TGCGCCAGCAGCCAAGATGGGGGGGTGAAGACCCAGTACTTC
.	.	TRBV7-2	TRBJ2-2	CASSLQGGTQTGELFF	TGCGCCAGCAGCTTACAGGGGGGGACTCAAACCGGGGAGCTGTTTTTT
.	.	TRBV28	TRBJ2-7	CASKEDSRRPYEQYF	TGTGCCAGCAAAGAGGATTCCAGGCGCCCCTACGAGCAGTACTTC
.	.	TRBV11-2	TRBJ2-5	CASSYQQAAYQETQYF	TGTGCCAGCAGCTACCAGCAAGCCGCGTACCAAGAGACCCAGTACTTC
.	.	TRBV4-1	TRBJ2-3	CASNSIMPKGRSTDAQYF	TGCGCCAGCAACTCAATCATGCCGAAAGGGCGGTCCACAGATGCGCAGTATTTT
.	once	TRBV24-1	TRBJ2-1	CATGIANEQFF	TGTGCCACCGGGATTGCCAATGAGCAGTTCTTC
.	.	TRBV12-3/TRBV12-4	TRBJ2-5	CASSFQGGQGTQYF	TGTGCCAGCAGTTTCCAGGGGGGTCAAGGGACCCAGTACTTC
TRBD2	.	TRBV2	TRBJ2-1	CASLRTSGAYNEQFF	TGTGCCAGCCTCCGGACTAGCGGGGCTTACAATGAGCAGTTCTTC
.	.	TRBV6-6	TRBJ1-5	CASSYRDNNQPQHF	TGTGCCAGCAGTTACCGCGACAACAATCAGCCCCAGCATTTT
TRBD2	.	TRBV20-1	TRBJ2-1	CSAPKSERGRYNEQFF	TGCAGTGCTCCTAAAAGTGAGCGGGGGAGGTACAATGAGCAGTTCTTC